This section outlines one T cell receptor beta chain sequence together with its context. The antigen is undetermined. Both 60 Vbeta primers and 13 Jbeta primers went into the PCR. In the authors' methods: Unique TCR beta chains totaled some 88 million in a later count, with approximately 11 million of them shared. This table comes from immunoSEQ multiplex PCR, and its TCRdb copy is limited to in-frame clones, with some not included. The V and J calls and clone size are taken from that table; D and trimming were inferred from the DNA. The top ten clones hold approximately 0.31% of a sample with around 190,000 clones, around 88% of them seen once. This entry belongs to a study of cytomegalovirus exposure and HLA in healthy donors. The CDR3 sequence is 12 residues long. V was trimmed by 4 bases and J by 8 bases, leaving 9 bases between them. From germline, CDR1 is MDHEN and CDR2 SYDVKM. Points from the study as a whole: Per a later analysis, 15,000 to 20,000 TCR beta sequences showed association with HLA alleles at 0.05 false discovery rate.

The chain couples TRBV28 to TRBJ2-1; D possibly corresponds to TRBD2 (5 bases). The material sequenced was PBMCs. The sequence came from a woman younger than 45 in good health and CMV-seronegative. The CDR3 DNA sequence: TGTGCCAGCAGTTCTGGACTCCATGAGCAGTTCTTC. This translates into CASSSGLHEQFF.